This record looks at one TCR beta chain sequence and its context. Its target is unknown. Profiled with immunoSEQ multiplex PCR; TCRdb holds only in-frame clones, not every one. The sample has about 45,000 clones; over 85% are singletons. The sample is drawn from a study of T cell responses to AZD1222 COVID-19 vaccine. Study conclusions and caveats: Spike-specific TCR breadth and depth both grew after two AZD1222 doses. Females made up more of the donors, who were largely white British, and clonal diversity may have come out too low. Targeting of unmutated variant regions was reportedly seen in nearly half of spike-specific TCRs.

The sequencing here drew on peripheral blood, taken 28 days after the second AZD1222 dose. The receptor's source is an adult who received the AZD1222 COVID-19 vaccine.

The CDR3 DNA follows: TGTGCCAGCAGCCCCCCGGGACTCCCAATGACGGAGCAGTTCTTC. Protein product: CASSPPGLPMTEQFF. The chain carries TRBV7-2 and TRBJ2-1, with D tentatively TRBD2 (6 bases). CDR3 length: 15 residues. The germline V and J ends were trimmed by 5 bases and 10 bases, with 21 bases remaining between them. CDR1 is SGHTA, CDR2 FQGNSA, per germline.